What follows are 17 T cell receptor beta chains derived from one specimen sequenced in a study of neurological immune-mediated disorders. In TCRdb, the 5' RACE reads were re-called with MiXCR into one record per CDR3 protein. Of tens of thousands of distinct CDR3 sequences in the sample, around 3.3% were seen once. Sequencing used PBMCs. The receptors derive from a man aged 40-49 years with multiple sclerosis.

At least ten counts were recorded for this clonotype. J is TRBJ2-1 and V is TRBV6-5, with D unresolved. The CDR3 runs to 12 residues. Germline V lookup: CDR1 MNHEY, CDR2 SVGAGI. Trimming took 2 bases from V and 6 from J, leaving 5 bases between them. The CDR3 loop is CASSYRANEQFF. CDR3 DNA: TGTGCCAGCAGTTACCGTGCCAATGAGCAGTTCTTC.

This clonotype was observed many times. The gene calls are TRBV6-6 and TRBJ2-1, with TRBD2 matching 7 bases. Germline values: CDR1 MNHNY, CDR2 SVGAGI (reference sequence). The CDR3 sequence is 15 residues long. J lost 5 bases, V lost 5 bases, and 9 bases had no gene match. CDR3 sequence: CASSHRGTIHNEQFF. CDR3 bases: TGTGCCAGCAGTCACCGGGGGACTATCCACAATGAGCAGTTCTTC.

This clonotype was detected many times. The rearrangement joins TRBV2 to TRBJ2-2; 8 nucleotides line up with TRBD1. Looked up from germline, CDR1 is SNHLY and CDR2 is FYNNEI. V lost 4 bases to trimming and J lost 5 bases; unmatched junction nucleotides: 6. The CDR3 contains 15 residues. In DNA form, the CDR3 reads TGTGCCAGCAGTGGGCGGACAGGGATTACCGGGGAGCTGTTTTTT. Its protein is CASSGRTGITGELFF.

The table lists this clonotype with many counts. The chain has TRBV29-1 and TRBJ2-7, with D unclear. CDR3 length equals 12 residues. Germline assignment: CDR1 SQVTM and CDR2 ANQGSEA. Trimming took 4 bases from V and 1 from J, leaving 8 bases between them. The CDR3 DNA follows: TGCAGCGTTGCGTCAGTTTCCTACGAGCAGTACTTC. It is translated as CSVASVSYEQYF.

The V gene is TRBV12-3 or TRBV12-4, the J gene TRBJ2-5; D tentatively fits TRBD1 or TRBD2 (5 bases each). The CDR3 covers 14 residues. V dropped 1 base and J dropped 5 bases, with 11 bases sitting between them. The CDR3 DNA sequence: TGTGCCAGCAGTTTAGGCTCGGGACCGGAGACCCAGTACTTC. Protein: CASSLGSGPETQYF.

This clonotype has at least ten counts. This chain joins TRBV20-1 and TRBJ1-2; D gene ambiguous. Trimming stripped 0 bases from V and 3 bases from J, with 11 bases between. In germline, CDR1 is DFQATT, CDR2 SNEGSKA (reference sequence). The CDR3 loop spans 14 amino acids. CDR3 amino acids: CSARDTSRYYGYTF. For the CDR3, the DNA is TGCAGTGCTAGAGATACGTCGAGATACTATGGCTACACCTTC.

In this sample, this clonotype turned up many times. The chain uses TRBV5-1 and TRBJ1-1; 8 nucleotides align to TRBD1. Losses at the gene ends were 4 bases for V and 1 base for J; bases not matched to a gene: 12. Per the germline V gene, CDR1 is SGHRS and CDR2 is YFSETQ. This CDR3 has 17 residues. CDR3 in amino acids: CASSISGTGLSNTEAFF. The DNA of the CDR3 is TGCGCCAGCAGCATCTCCGGGACAGGACTTTCGAACACTGAAGCTTTCTTT.

This clonotype was recorded at least ten times. This chain joins TRBV5-1 and TRBJ2-3, with 7 bases identical to TRBD1. The V segment lost 5 bases and the J segment 0 bases; nucleotides outside the gene matches: 3. This CDR3 spans 14 amino acids. Germline V gives CDR1 SGHRS, CDR2 YFSETQ. The CDR3 region has the DNA TGCGCCAGCAGGAGGGGGCTGAGCACAGATACGCAGTATTTT. It encodes CASRRGLSTDTQYF.

This clonotype was counted many times. The chain employs TRBV29-1 and TRBJ2-7; a possible D gene is TRBD1 (6 bases). Trimming pared 5 bases from V and 2 bases from J, leaving 16 bases between. Germline lookup yields CDR1 SQVTM and CDR2 ANQGSEA. There are 14 residues in the CDR3. CDR3 region: CSVRSNRAAYEQYF. In DNA, the CDR3 is TGCAGCGTTCGATCAAACAGGGCGGCCTACGAGCAGTACTTC.

This clonotype was detected ten times or more. CDR3 sequence (DNA): TGTGCCAGCAGTCTCAGTTACAATGAGCAGTTCTTC. It specifies CASSLSYNEQFF. This chain uses TRBV12-3 or TRBV12-4 with TRBJ2-1; no reliable D call. This CDR3 is built from 12 residues. V was pared by 5 bases and J by 4 bases, with 6 bases between.

This clonotype was recorded many times. J is TRBJ1-5 and V is TRBV12-3 or TRBV12-4; D is unclear. V was clipped by 6 bases and J by 1 base, with 7 bases between them. The CDR3 consists of 13 residues. The CDR3, as DNA: TGTGCCAGCAGCGCGGAAAGCAATCAGCCCCAGCATTTT. Protein product: CASSAESNQPQHF.

This clonotype was observed at least ten times. The J gene is TRBJ1-2, the V gene TRBV29-1; D gene uncertain. Germline V gene data show CDR1 as SQVTM and CDR2 as ANQGSEA. This CDR3 has 15 amino acids. The V and J ends lost 6 bases and 2 bases respectively, with 19 bases between them. The CDR3 loop reads CSVVPLAVANYGYTF. CDR3 bases: TGCAGCGTCGTCCCATTGGCAGTAGCGAACTATGGCTACACCTTC.

This clonotype was seen a handful of times. Given a much more abundant clone one base away, this may be a read error. The CDR3 is CASSQRRGLATEAFF. CDR3 coding DNA: TGTGCCAGCTCACAACGACGGGGTTTGGCGACTGAAGCTTTCTTT. This rearrangement joins TRBV18 to TRBJ1-1; no reliable D call. This CDR3 contains 15 residues. Trimming removed 4 bases from V and 5 bases from J, with 17 bases in between. Per germline, CDR1 KGHSH and CDR2 LQKENI.

This clonotype was detected ten times or more. V is TRBV12-3 or TRBV12-4 and J is TRBJ1-2, with 8 bases aligning to TRBD1. The V and J ends lost 6 bases and 8 bases, in that order; junction bases with no gene match: 5. The CDR3 loop spans 12 amino acids. CDR3 in DNA: TGTGCCAGCAGCTTTACAGGGGGAGGCTACACCTTC. This codes for CASSFTGGGYTF.

This clonotype has at least ten counts. The rearrangement uses TRBV18 and TRBJ1-4; D ambiguous. This CDR3 is 14 amino acids long. With 3 bases removed from V and 4 bases from J, the gap between germline ends came to 9 bases. Germline CDR1 reads KGHSH; CDR2 reads LQKENI. The CDR3 sequence is CASSPSSSNEKLFF. The DNA of the CDR3 is TGTGCCAGCTCACCTTCAAGCAGTAATGAAAAACTGTTTTTT.

Many counts were recorded for this clonotype. The V and J genes are TRBV4-2 and TRBJ2-7; D gene uncertain. CDR1 and CDR2 from the germline V gene are LGHNA and YNFKEQ. There are 15 residues in the CDR3. Trimming shortened V by 3 bases and J by 0 bases, and 12 bases separated the two germline ends. This chain's CDR3 is CASSQGLVGSYEQYF. As DNA, the CDR3 is TGTGCCAGCAGCCAGGGTTTAGTGGGCTCCTACGAGCAGTACTTC.

In its sample, this clonotype was seen many times. This chain connects TRBV6-5 to TRBJ1-4; TRBD1 matches at 7 bases. CDR1 and CDR2 (germline): MNHEY, SVGAGI. The CDR3 extends over 15 amino acids. V was pared by 6 bases and J by 4 bases, with 8 bases of the junction left unmatched. CDR3 amino acids: CASRTAGTVNEKLFF. DNA for the CDR3: TGTGCCAGCAGAACCGCCGGGACAGTTAATGAAAAACTGTTTTTT.